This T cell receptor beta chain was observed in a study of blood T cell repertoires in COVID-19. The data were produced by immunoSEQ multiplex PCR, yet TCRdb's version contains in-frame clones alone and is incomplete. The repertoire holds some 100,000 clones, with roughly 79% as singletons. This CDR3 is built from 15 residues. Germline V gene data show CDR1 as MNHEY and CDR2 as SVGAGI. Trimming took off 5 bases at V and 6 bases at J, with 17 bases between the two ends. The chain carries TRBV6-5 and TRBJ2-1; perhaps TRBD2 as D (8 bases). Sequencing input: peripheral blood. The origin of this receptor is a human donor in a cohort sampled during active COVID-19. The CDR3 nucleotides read TGTGCCAGCAGTCCTACAGGGGCGGGGGGCAATGAGCAGTTCTTC. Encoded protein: CASSPTGAGGNEQFF.